Described below is a single TCR beta chain sequence and its context. Its target is unknown. This sample is drawn from a study of immune evolution from preneoplasia to lung adenocarcinoma. Study details: HLA loss of heterozygosity: 5.5% to 8.5% AIS, around 16% MIA, about 30% ADC, none AAH.

The CDR3 contains 16 residues. CDR1 is LNHDA and CDR2 is SQIVND in the germline V gene (reference sequence). V shed 3 bases and J shed 4 bases, with 16 bases lying between them. The repertoire was sequenced with immunoSEQ multiplex PCR; TCRdb's copy has only in-frame clones and lacks some. There are about 7,500 clones in the sample; 79% occur only once, and 2.5% to 3% lies in the top ten. General observations from the study: Normal lung had the highest top T cell clone frequencies. Normal lung had highest clonality; later lesions appeared denser, more diverse.

This clonotype was sampled from a person aged 40 to 49 with lung adenocarcinoma. The chain combines TRBV19 with TRBJ1-3, with D possibly being TRBD1 (5 bases). Sequencing was carried out using FFPE invasive lung adenocarcinoma tissue. CDR3 loop: CASSISSRGTGNTIYF. The CDR3 region has the DNA TGTGCCAGTAGTATTTCCTCGAGGGGCACCGGAAACACCATATATTTT.